Listed below are T cell receptor beta chains from one sample, sequenced in a study of T cell responses to AZD1222 COVID-19 vaccine. Repertoires were generated with immunoSEQ multiplex PCR, while TCRdb's copy carries only in-frame clones and drops some. The sample includes around 100,000 clones, roughly 90% of them seen just once. Material: peripheral blood, obtained on day 0 of AZD1222 vaccination. The origin of the receptors is an adult in good health. The CDR3 runs from the conserved cysteine through the conserved F or W. Each record gives: V gene, J gene, D gene, clone size, CDR3 DNA, CDR3 protein. The D gene is left open where the match is weak. Size values are once, few and many counts, or a class for expanded clones, and some rows have none.

V gene: TRBV5-1
J gene: TRBJ2-3
D gene: .
clone size: .
CDR3 DNA: TGCGCCAGCAGCTTGGACCCCGGTTCCACAGATACGCAGTATTTT
CDR3 protein: CASSLDPGSTDTQYF

V gene: TRBV18
J gene: TRBJ1-2
D gene: TRBD1
clone size: .
CDR3 DNA: TGTGCCAGCTCACCTGACAGGGCCTATGGCTACACCTTC
CDR3 protein: CASSPDRAYGYTF

V gene: TRBV9
J gene: TRBJ2-1
D gene: TRBD2
clone size: .
CDR3 DNA: TGTGCCAGCAGCGTAGGCGGTAGCGGGAGGGCCGAGAGCTCCTACAATGAGCAGTTCTTC
CDR3 protein: CASSVGGSGRAESSYNEQFF

V gene: TRBV2
J gene: TRBJ2-7
D gene: TRBD1
clone size: .
CDR3 DNA: TGTGCCAGCAGGGCCCGGGACAGGCGCGCCTACGAGCAGTACTTC
CDR3 protein: CASRARDRRAYEQYF

V gene: TRBV5-6
J gene: TRBJ1-6
D gene: .
clone size: .
CDR3 DNA: TGTGCCAGCAGCTTGGTAGGGGTGAGTTCACCCCTCCACTTT
CDR3 protein: CASSLVGVSSPLHF

V gene: TRBV19
J gene: TRBJ2-6
D gene: TRBD1
clone size: .
CDR3 DNA: TGTGCCAGTAGTAAGGACAGGCCGAACGTCCTGACTTTC
CDR3 protein: CASSKDRPNVLTF

V gene: TRBV7-9
J gene: TRBJ1-2
D gene: .
clone size: .
CDR3 DNA: TGTGCCAGCAGCGTTTGGGATGGCAGGGGTTCCTATGGCTACACCTTC
CDR3 protein: CASSVWDGRGSYGYTF

V gene: TRBV16
J gene: TRBJ2-7
D gene: TRBD1
clone size: once
CDR3 DNA: TGTGCCAGCAGCCGATTCAAATCCGGGACAGGGGCCTACGAGCAGTACTTC
CDR3 protein: CASSRFKSGTGAYEQYF

V gene: TRBV2
J gene: TRBJ2-5
D gene: TRBD2
clone size: few
CDR3 DNA: TGTGCCAGCAGTGTCACTAGCGGGGGAGGAGAGACCCAGTACTTC
CDR3 protein: CASSVTSGGGETQYF

V gene: TRBV9
J gene: TRBJ1-2
D gene: TRBD1
clone size: .
CDR3 DNA: TGTGCCAGCAGCGTAGCTGACAGGGAAGGCTACACCTTC
CDR3 protein: CASSVADREGYTF

V gene: TRBV24-1
J gene: TRBJ2-2
D gene: .
clone size: .
CDR3 DNA: TGTGCCACCACTGACTCTACGGACACCGGGGAGCTGTTTTTT
CDR3 protein: CATTDSTDTGELFF

V gene: TRBV19
J gene: TRBJ2-1
D gene: .
clone size: .
CDR3 DNA: TGTGCCAGTAGTCCGACCGGGACACCCTACAATGAGCAGTTCTTC
CDR3 protein: CASSPTGTPYNEQFF

V gene: TRBV5-4
J gene: TRBJ1-2
D gene: .
clone size: .
CDR3 DNA: TGTGCCAGCAGCTTATCAAAGGAGGGGGGCTATGGCTACACCTTC
CDR3 protein: CASSLSKEGGYGYTF

V gene: TRBV5-5
J gene: TRBJ2-5
D gene: .
clone size: .
CDR3 DNA: TGTGCCAGCAGCTATAGCAGCTCGAGGGGGGAGACCCAGTACTTC
CDR3 protein: CASSYSSSRGETQYF

V gene: TRBV11-2
J gene: TRBJ2-2
D gene: .
clone size: .
CDR3 DNA: TGTGCCAGCAGCTTACCAGGTCAGCGGAACACCGGGGAGCTGTTTTTT
CDR3 protein: CASSLPGQRNTGELFF

V gene: TRBV7-8
J gene: TRBJ1-6
D gene: .
clone size: .
CDR3 DNA: TGTGCCAGCAGCCGCTTATTACTCGGACAGATCCATTCACCCCTCCACTTT
CDR3 protein: CASSRLLLGQIHSPLHF

V gene: TRBV28
J gene: TRBJ1-4
D gene: .
clone size: few
CDR3 DNA: TGTGCCAGCAGTTTCGAAATTACTAATGAAAAACTGTTTTTT
CDR3 protein: CASSFEITNEKLFF

V gene: TRBV28
J gene: TRBJ1-2
D gene: .
clone size: .
CDR3 DNA: TGTGCCAGCAGTCCGGGACAAAACTATGGCTACACCTTC
CDR3 protein: CASSPGQNYGYTF

V gene: TRBV19
J gene: TRBJ1-1
D gene: .
clone size: once
CDR3 DNA: TGTGCCAGTACCCCGACAGGATTGAACACTGAAGCTTTCTTT
CDR3 protein: CASTPTGLNTEAFF

V gene: TRBV24-1
J gene: TRBJ2-7
D gene: .
clone size: .
CDR3 DNA: TGTGCCACCAGTGATCTGGGGGCAGAGCAGTACTTC
CDR3 protein: CATSDLGAEQYF

V gene: TRBV10-2
J gene: TRBJ2-1
D gene: .
clone size: .
CDR3 DNA: TGCGCCAGCAGTGACTATACCATCAATGAGCAGTTCTTC
CDR3 protein: CASSDYTINEQFF

V gene: TRBV7-8
J gene: TRBJ1-6
D gene: .
clone size: few
CDR3 DNA: TGTGCCAGCAGCTTAGGAGCGAGCTCCTATAATTCACCCCTCCACTTT
CDR3 protein: CASSLGASSYNSPLHF

V gene: TRBV19
J gene: TRBJ2-5
D gene: TRBD1
clone size: .
CDR3 DNA: TGTGCCAGTAGTGTCAAACAGGGGCCAGAGACCCAGTACTTC
CDR3 protein: CASSVKQGPETQYF

V gene: TRBV4-2
J gene: TRBJ1-1
D gene: .
clone size: .
CDR3 DNA: TGTGCCAGCAGCCAGAGAACTTCTCCAGGGAAAGCTTTCTTT
CDR3 protein: CASSQRTSPGKAFF

V gene: TRBV10-3
J gene: TRBJ2-5
D gene: TRBD2
clone size: once
CDR3 DNA: TGTGCCAGCGGGGGGCGCTACGGACTAGCGGGAGCGGCGGAGACCCAGTACTTC
CDR3 protein: CASGGRYGLAGAAETQYF

V gene: TRBV6-2/TRBV6-3
J gene: TRBJ2-1
D gene: TRBD1
clone size: once
CDR3 DNA: TGTGCCAGCAGTTACCGGGACAGGGGGGTGAATGAGCAGTTCTTC
CDR3 protein: CASSYRDRGVNEQFF

V gene: TRBV4-2
J gene: TRBJ2-7
D gene: TRBD2
clone size: .
CDR3 DNA: TGTGCCAGCAGCCAAGATCTTCAGCGGGAGGGCCGGTACGAGCAGTACTTC
CDR3 protein: CASSQDLQREGRYEQYF

V gene: TRBV9
J gene: TRBJ2-1
D gene: .
clone size: .
CDR3 DNA: TGTGCCAGCAGCGATGACGGGCAGCAGTTCTTC
CDR3 protein: CASSDDGQQFF

V gene: TRBV6-4
J gene: TRBJ2-3
D gene: .
clone size: .
CDR3 DNA: TGTGCCAGCAGTGGCGATAGCGGAGGCACAGATACGCAGTATTTT
CDR3 protein: CASSGDSGGTDTQYF

V gene: TRBV6-5
J gene: TRBJ1-4
D gene: .
clone size: .
CDR3 DNA: TGTGCCACCTCCCCTGGGGGGTCAAAAGGGAAACTGTTTTTT
CDR3 protein: CATSPGGSKGKLFF

V gene: TRBV7-3
J gene: TRBJ2-1
D gene: TRBD1
clone size: .
CDR3 DNA: TGTGCCAGCAGCTTAATTTCAGGGGGAGAGGCTTACAATGAGCAGTTCTTC
CDR3 protein: CASSLISGGEAYNEQFF

V gene: TRBV28
J gene: TRBJ1-5
D gene: .
clone size: .
CDR3 DNA: TGTGCCAGCAGTTCCCCGGGACGGAGCCTCAATCAGCCCCAGCATTTT
CDR3 protein: CASSSPGRSLNQPQHF

V gene: TRBV27
J gene: TRBJ2-6
D gene: .
clone size: once
CDR3 DNA: TGTGCCAGCAGTTTATTCGGTGTTGTGGGGTCTGGGGCCAACGTCCTGACTTTC
CDR3 protein: CASSLFGVVGSGANVLTF

V gene: TRBV5-1
J gene: TRBJ2-1
D gene: TRBD2
clone size: .
CDR3 DNA: TGCGCCAGCAGCTTGCTACTGCGGGAGGGCCCGGATGAGCAGTTCTTC
CDR3 protein: CASSLLLREGPDEQFF

V gene: TRBV6-6
J gene: TRBJ1-1
D gene: .
clone size: .
CDR3 DNA: TGTGCCAGCAGTCCTCCCCCCGCGACAGGAAAGAACACTGAAGCTTTCTTT
CDR3 protein: CASSPPPATGKNTEAFF

V gene: TRBV3-1/TRBV3-2
J gene: TRBJ1-4
D gene: .
clone size: .
CDR3 DNA: TGTGCCAGTACTAAACGCGAAGAACGCGGAAAACTGTTTTTT
CDR3 protein: CASTKREERGKLFF

V gene: TRBV3-1/TRBV3-2
J gene: TRBJ2-7
D gene: .
clone size: .
CDR3 DNA: TGTGCCAGCAGCCAAGATGTGGTAGCAGACTACGAGCAGTACTTC
CDR3 protein: CASSQDVVADYEQYF

V gene: TRBV24-1
J gene: TRBJ2-5
D gene: .
clone size: .
CDR3 DNA: TGTGCCACCAGTGTCAAAGAGACCCAGTACTTC
CDR3 protein: CATSVKETQYF

V gene: TRBV18
J gene: TRBJ1-1
D gene: .
clone size: .
CDR3 DNA: TGTGCCAGCTCCCCTGGTACGGCACAGGGACTTGAAGCTTTCTTT
CDR3 protein: CASSPGTAQGLEAFF

V gene: TRBV6-2/TRBV6-3
J gene: TRBJ2-7
D gene: .
clone size: .
CDR3 DNA: TGTGCCAGCAGTAAGTTAAGCGGATCGAGCTCCTACGAGCAGTACTTC
CDR3 protein: CASSKLSGSSSYEQYF

V gene: TRBV4-1
J gene: TRBJ2-3
D gene: TRBD2
clone size: .
CDR3 DNA: TGCGCCAGCAGCCGGGGGGGACTAGCGGGAGATTTCACAGATACGCAGTATTTT
CDR3 protein: CASSRGGLAGDFTDTQYF

V gene: TRBV12-3/TRBV12-4
J gene: TRBJ1-5
D gene: .
clone size: .
CDR3 DNA: TGTGCCAGCAGGCCTAGTCGCAATCAGCCCCAGCATTTT
CDR3 protein: CASRPSRNQPQHF

V gene: TRBV11-3
J gene: TRBJ1-1
D gene: .
clone size: once
CDR3 DNA: TGTGCCAGCAGCCGAGGGGAAAACACTGAAGCTTTCTTT
CDR3 protein: CASSRGENTEAFF

V gene: TRBV5-4
J gene: TRBJ2-3
D gene: .
clone size: .
CDR3 DNA: TGTGCCAGCAGCTGGACCGGCCGCCCTAGCACAGATACGCAGTATTTT
CDR3 protein: CASSWTGRPSTDTQYF

V gene: TRBV29-1
J gene: TRBJ1-2
D gene: .
clone size: once
CDR3 DNA: TGCAGCGTTGATACGGGTTATGGCTACACCTTC
CDR3 protein: CSVDTGYGYTF

V gene: TRBV7-6
J gene: TRBJ2-1
D gene: TRBD2
clone size: .
CDR3 DNA: TGTGCCAGCAGCTTAGAAGAGGGGACTAGCGGGAGGGGGGTCTTACAGGGCGATGAGCAGTTCTTC
CDR3 protein: CASSLEEGTSGRGVLQGDEQFF

V gene: TRBV29-1
J gene: TRBJ2-7
D gene: TRBD2
clone size: .
CDR3 DNA: TGCAGCGGAAGGACTAGCGGGACCTACGAGCAGTACTTC
CDR3 protein: CSGRTSGTYEQYF

V gene: TRBV4-3
J gene: TRBJ2-1
D gene: .
clone size: .
CDR3 DNA: TGCGCCAGCAGCCAAGTGCGAGGCAATGAGCAGTTCTTC
CDR3 protein: CASSQVRGNEQFF

V gene: TRBV3-1/TRBV3-2
J gene: TRBJ1-2
D gene: .
clone size: .
CDR3 DNA: TGTGCCAGCAGCCATCTGGGTAGTCGCCGTGGCTACACCTTC
CDR3 protein: CASSHLGSRRGYTF

V gene: TRBV12-3/TRBV12-4
J gene: TRBJ2-7
D gene: .
clone size: .
CDR3 DNA: TGTGCCAGCAGTTTCCGACTAGCCTACGAGCAGTACTTC
CDR3 protein: CASSFRLAYEQYF

V gene: TRBV6-2/TRBV6-3
J gene: TRBJ1-1
D gene: .
clone size: .
CDR3 DNA: TGTGCCAGCAGCTTGACACCGACTGAAGCTTTCTTT
CDR3 protein: CASSLTPTEAFF

V gene: TRBV6-4
J gene: TRBJ2-3
D gene: TRBD2
clone size: once
CDR3 DNA: TGTGCCAGCAGTGAGGGTAGCGGGAGCACAGATACGCAGTATTTT
CDR3 protein: CASSEGSGSTDTQYF

V gene: TRBV18
J gene: TRBJ1-1
D gene: TRBD1
clone size: .
CDR3 DNA: TGTGCCAGCTCACCATCCGCAGGGGGGAACACTGAAGCTTTCTTT
CDR3 protein: CASSPSAGGNTEAFF

V gene: TRBV29-1
J gene: TRBJ1-4
D gene: TRBD1
clone size: .
CDR3 DNA: TGCAGCGTTGAAGACGACAGGGGTAGCGAAAAACTGTTTTTT
CDR3 protein: CSVEDDRGSEKLFF

V gene: TRBV9
J gene: TRBJ2-1
D gene: TRBD1
clone size: .
CDR3 DNA: TGTGCCAGCAGCGTAGTTGGGACAGGGGATTATGAGCAGTTCTTC
CDR3 protein: CASSVVGTGDYEQFF

V gene: TRBV5-1
J gene: TRBJ2-7
D gene: .
clone size: few
CDR3 DNA: TGCGCCAGCAGGAAGGGACTTCCTGAGGACGAGCAGTACTTC
CDR3 protein: CASRKGLPEDEQYF

V gene: TRBV9
J gene: TRBJ2-1
D gene: TRBD1
clone size: .
CDR3 DNA: TGTGCCAGCGGTCGGGACAGCCAGAGTGAGCAGTTCTTC
CDR3 protein: CASGRDSQSEQFF

V gene: TRBV5-6
J gene: TRBJ2-1
D gene: .
clone size: few
CDR3 DNA: TGTGCCAGCGCTTCCGTTGGCGGTGAGCAGTTCTTC
CDR3 protein: CASASVGGEQFF

V gene: TRBV5-6
J gene: TRBJ2-1
D gene: .
clone size: .
CDR3 DNA: TGTGCCAGCAGCACGACAGGTGGAGTTAATGAGCAGTTCTTC
CDR3 protein: CASSTTGGVNEQFF